Listed below are T cell receptor beta chains from one sample, sequenced in a study of identical twins. A single record per CDR3 protein comes from TCRdb applying MiXCR to the 5' RACE reads. This sample has about 890,000 distinct CDR3 sequences, with 9% to 15% found just once. The sample also formed part of further work on yellow fever vaccine responses in identical twins.

Sequenced: PBMCs. Source of these receptors: a woman younger than 30 in good health. Each CDR3 is given with its conserved first and last residue. Fields, in order: D gene, clone size, V gene, CDR3 length, J gene, CDR3 DNA, CDR3 protein. D genes are given only for firm matches. Part of the rows lack a size; the others show once, few, many or a class for expanded clones.

.	.	TRBV4-1	14	TRBJ1-1	TGCGCCAGCAGCCAGACAGAGGGGGACACTGAAGCTTTCTTT	CASSQTEGDTEAFF
TRBD2	.	TRBV4-1	16	TRBJ2-1	TGCGCCAGCAGCCACGGCGGGGGGGGGGTCTACAATGAGCAGTTCTTC	CASSHGGGGVYNEQFF
.	.	TRBV5-1	11	TRBJ2-2	TGCGCCAGCAGAGAAACCGGGGAGCTGTTTTTT	CASRETGELFF
.	.	TRBV6-1	15	TRBJ2-1	TGTGCCAGCAGCCCGAGCTACCCGTCCTACAATGAGCAGTTCTTC	CASSPSYPSYNEQFF
.	.	TRBV2	15	TRBJ1-5	TGTGCCAGCAGTGAAAGAATGACACCAAATCAGCCCCAGCATTTT	CASSERMTPNQPQHF
.	.	TRBV7-9	13	TRBJ1-1	TGTGCCAGCAGCTTAGTTTCGCGTGGGGGAGCTTTCTTT	CASSLVSRGGAFF
TRBD1	.	TRBV3-1	16	TRBJ2-1	TGTGCCAGCAGGTTCCTTTACAGGGGATCCTACAATGAGCAGTTCTTC	CASRFLYRGSYNEQFF
TRBD1	few	TRBV6-5	15	TRBJ1-2	TGTGCCAGCAGTTATCGGACAGGGAATTTCTATGGCTACACCTTC	CASSYRTGNFYGYTF
TRBD2	.	TRBV3-1	19	TRBJ2-1	TGTGCCAGCAGCCAAGATACCGACTATGTGAGCGGGACCTACAATGAGCAGTTCTTC	CASSQDTDYVSGTYNEQFF
.	few	TRBV10-3	14	TRBJ1-1	TGTGCCATCAGTGATACAGGGCACACCACTGAAGCTTTCTTT	CAISDTGHTTEAFF
TRBD2	.	TRBV10-2	15	TRBJ2-2	TGCGCCAGCAGTGGGGGACTAGTGGGGGCCGGGGAGCTGTTTTTT	CASSGGLVGAGELFF
.	few	TRBV4-1	13	TRBJ1-2	TGCGCCAGCAGCCAATCCAACAGGGACGGCTACACCTTC	CASSQSNRDGYTF
TRBD2	few	TRBV13	15	TRBJ2-1	TGTGCCAGCAGCGGAACGGGAGGGCCGGTCAATGAGCAGTTCTTC	CASSGTGGPVNEQFF
.	many	TRBV5-5	15	TRBJ1-6	TGTGCCAGCAGCTCTCGGGGAGGGGATAATTCACCCCTCCACTTT	CASSSRGGDNSPLHF
TRBD2	.	TRBV6-1	16	TRBJ2-3	TGTGCCAGCAAAGCGGGGCCGAGTTCATGGACAGATACGCAGTATTTT	CASKAGPSSWTDTQYF
.	.	TRBV20-1	13	TRBJ2-1	TGCAGTGCTAGAGGATCGGGGAGCCATGAGCAGTTCTTC	CSARGSGSHEQFF
TRBD2	.	TRBV20-1	14	TRBJ2-1	TGCAGTGCTAGTCGTGCGGGGGGAAACAATGAGCAGTTCTTC	CSASRAGGNNEQFF
TRBD1	.	TRBV27	18	TRBJ1-5	TGTGCCAGCAGTTTGTCCGGACAGGGGGTTTCGCGCAATCAGCCCCAGCATTTT	CASSLSGQGVSRNQPQHF
TRBD1	.	TRBV11-2	16	TRBJ2-2	TGTGCCAGCAGCTACTGGGACAGGGTTAACACCGGGGAGCTGTTTTTT	CASSYWDRVNTGELFF
.	.	TRBV5-5	15	TRBJ1-5	TGTGCCAGCAGCTTGAAATTTCCTACGGGTCAGCCCCAGCATTTT	CASSLKFPTGQPQHF
.	few	TRBV5-1	15	TRBJ1-1	TGCGCCAGCAGCTTGGCCGTGTCCAGTCCCACTGAAGCTTTCTTT	CASSLAVSSPTEAFF
TRBD1	many	TRBV12-3/TRBV12-4	14	TRBJ1-4	TGTGCCAGCAGTGAGGGGGCGGCTAATGAAAAACTGTTTTTT	CASSEGAANEKLFF
TRBD2	few	TRBV24-1	14	TRBJ2-2	TGTGCCACCCAAAAGGGACTAGTGACTGGGGAGCTGTTTTTT	CATQKGLVTGELFF
.	.	TRBV5-1	15	TRBJ2-1	TGCGCCAGCAGCTTGGCGGCAGTCGCCTACAATGAGCAGTTCTTC	CASSLAAVAYNEQFF
.	many	TRBV5-1	14	TRBJ1-3	TGCGCCAGCAGCTTCCAGGACCTTGGAAACACCATATATTTT	CASSFQDLGNTIYF
.	.	TRBV29-1	15	TRBJ2-5	TGCAGCGTTAGGGTTACCGGAACGGGGGTGGAGACCCAGTACTTC	CSVRVTGTGVETQYF
.	many	TRBV25-1	15	TRBJ2-5	TGTGCCAGCAGTGGTCGTGGGCAGCCCCAAGAGACCCAGTACTTC	CASSGRGQPQETQYF
.	.	TRBV12-3/TRBV12-4	12	TRBJ1-5	TGTGCCAGCAGTTTGCAGGGTACGCCCCAGCATTTT	CASSLQGTPQHF
TRBD1	.	TRBV7-9	14	TRBJ1-5	TGTGCCAGCAGCGTAGGGGGCTTGGATCAGCCCCAGCATTTT	CASSVGGLDQPQHF
TRBD2	.	TRBV11-2	18	TRBJ2-1	TGTGCCAGCAGCTCCGGGGGGAGTAGCGGGGGGTCGTGGAATGAGCAGTTCTTC	CASSSGGSSGGSWNEQFF
.	.	TRBV5-1	15	TRBJ2-7	TGCGCCAGCAGCCCGCCTGGGGCGGGACCCTACGAGCAGTACTTC	CASSPPGAGPYEQYF
.	many	TRBV12-3/TRBV12-4	15	TRBJ2-7	TGTGCCAGCAGTTTAGGGGGCCCCTACTCCTACGAGCAGTACTTC	CASSLGGPYSYEQYF
.	.	TRBV20-1	17	TRBJ2-5	TGCAGTGCTAGAGATCTTTGGGGCCTGGTTGATTTGGAGACCCAGTACTTC	CSARDLWGLVDLETQYF
TRBD2	few	TRBV5-1	17	TRBJ2-1	TGCGCCAGCAGCGACGGGACTAGCGGGAGGGCCTACAATGAGCAGTTCTTC	CASSDGTSGRAYNEQFF
.	few	TRBV5-6	14	TRBJ2-3	TGTGCCAGCAGTACGGGGATGGGCACAGATACGCAGTATTTT	CASSTGMGTDTQYF
.	.	TRBV6-5	13	TRBJ1-5	TGTGCCAGCAGTTCCTCCAGGGATTTGCCCCAGCATTTT	CASSSSRDLPQHF
TRBD1	few	TRBV4-1	16	TRBJ2-7	TGCGCCAGCAGCCAAGCGGGACAGGGAAGCTCCTACGAGCAGTACTTC	CASSQAGQGSSYEQYF
TRBD1	many	TRBV20-1	14	TRBJ1-2	TGCAGTGCTAGAACCACAGGGGGAGGATATGGCTACACCTTC	CSARTTGGGYGYTF
TRBD1	.	TRBV7-9	15	TRBJ2-7	TGTGCCAGCAGCCCAAGGGGGACAGGGCAATACGAGCAGTACTTC	CASSPRGTGQYEQYF
.	many	TRBV4-1	15	TRBJ2-3	TGCGCCAGCAGCCAAGAGGGCCGGGGGACAGATACGCAGTATTTT	CASSQEGRGTDTQYF
.	.	TRBV7-2	14	TRBJ1-4	TGTGCCAGCAGCCACCCGGGTGGGGGTGAAAAACTGTTTTTT	CASSHPGGGEKLFF
.	few	TRBV28	21	TRBJ2-1	TGTGCCAGCAGTTTAGAACCTCTAGCGTCCCAGCTTCAGAGCTCCTACAATGAGCAGTTCTTC	CASSLEPLASQLQSSYNEQFF
.	.	TRBV6-1	16	TRBJ1-2	TGTGCCAGCAGTGAAGCTCTGGGCGAGAAGAACTATGGCTACACCTTC	CASSEALGEKNYGYTF
.	few	TRBV28	13	TRBJ2-3	TGTGCCAGCGGTTACAGGGTGCCAGATACGCAGTATTTT	CASGYRVPDTQYF
TRBD2	few	TRBV15	18	TRBJ2-1	TGTGCCACCAGCAGAGATAGAGGCGGGGGTGCCTCCTACAATGAGCAGTTCTTC	CATSRDRGGGASYNEQFF
TRBD2	many	TRBV6-1	15	TRBJ2-7	TGTGCCAGCAGCCTAGGACTAGCGGGCCTCTACGAGCAGTACTTC	CASSLGLAGLYEQYF
.	few	TRBV3-1	16	TRBJ2-5	TGTGCCAGCGCACACCTCCTTGGACGGGGGCAAGAGACCCAGTACTTC	CASAHLLGRGQETQYF
.	few	TRBV7-9	13	TRBJ1-4	TGTGCCAGCAGCCCAGCAGGGTCTGAAAAACTGTTTTTT	CASSPAGSEKLFF